What follows are 32 T cell receptor beta chains derived from one specimen sequenced in a study of breast tumors, draining lymph nodes, adjacent tissues. TCRdb reprocessed the multiplex PCR reads via MiXCR and lists one record per CDR3 protein. Altogether about 110,000 distinct CDR3 sequences are present, around 30% being singletons, with the ten largest covering under 6%. Breast cancer patients provided tissue from their axillary draining lymph nodes. Material: axillary lymph node tissue. The receptors were gathered from a female donor with breast cancer. Some clones in this sample may be carry-over from other donors' samples.

The rearrangement links TRBV27 to TRBJ2-2, with 7 bases lining up with TRBD1. The CDR3 spans 14 residues. Trimming removed 8 bases from V and 2 bases from J; junction bases left unmatched: 5. Per germline, CDR1 MNHEY and CDR2 SMNVEV (reference sequence). The chain's CDR3 is CASGGQLNTGELFF. As DNA, the CDR3 is TGTGCCAGCGGGGGACAGCTCAACACCGGGGAGCTGTTTTTT.

As regards this clonotype: A junction boundary mismatches the germline segment, possibly from a read error. The chain links TRBV11-3 to TRBJ2-7; 7 bases are a match to TRBD2. The V gene's germline CDR1 is SGHNT and CDR2 YENEEA. There are 15 residues in the CDR3. The CDR3 sequence is CASSLGGSTSYGQYF. As DNA, the CDR3 is TGTGCCAGCAGCTTGGGAGGGTCGACCTCCTACGGGCAGTACTTC.

This clonotype has a count of ten or more. The CDR3 reads CSAGQGYNEQFF. Here the CDR3 DNA reads TGCAGTGCTGGACAGGGGTACAATGAGCAGTTCTTC. V gene TRBV20-1 combines with J gene TRBJ2-1; 9 bases map to TRBD1. The V gene's germline CDR1 is DFQATT and CDR2 SNEGSKA (reference sequence). The V segment lost 5 bases and the J segment 4 bases; nucleotides outside the gene matches: 0. The CDR3 contains 12 residues.

Comment on this clonotype: Given a much more abundant clone one base away, this may be a read error. The V and J genes are TRBV5-8 and TRBJ1-2, with D possibly TRBD1 on 6 matching bases. The germline CDR1 and CDR2 sequences are SGHTS and YDEGEE. CDR3 length: 15 amino acids. The germline V and J ends were trimmed by 4 bases and 6 bases, with 19 bases remaining between them. The CDR3, as DNA: TGTGCCAGCAGCGACGCTGGACCGGGGGCGGATGGCTACACCTTC. This encodes CASSDAGPGADGYTF.

Note on this clonotype: A much larger clone sits a single nucleotide away, making a read error possible. The conserved phenylalanine or tryptophan normally closing the CDR3 is absent here, so this likely arose from a read error. V is TRBV4-3 and J is TRBJ1-1, with D maybe TRBD1 (5 bases). V lost 0 bases and J 1 base, leaving 9 bases between the germline ends. Germline V gives CDR1 LGHNA, CDR2 YSLEER. This CDR3 comprises 15 residues. Here the CDR3 DNA reads TGCGCCAGCAGCCAAGATCCCCAGGGGAACACTGAAGCTTTCTGT. This gives the protein CASSQDPQGNTEAFC.

The chain recombines TRBV6-6 with TRBJ2-3; 7 nucleotides agree with TRBD2. The CDR3 covers 13 residues. CDR1 and CDR2 from the germline V gene are MNHNY and SVGAGI (reference sequence). Here the CDR3 DNA reads TGTGCGGGGGGGGACGGGGTAGGGGATGCGCAGTATTTT. Its protein product is CAGGDGVGDAQYF.

The J gene is TRBJ2-7, the V gene TRBV5-1; 9 positions agree with TRBD1. This CDR3 spans 15 amino acids. The ends lost 3 bases at V and 7 bases at J; junction bases unmatched: 11. Per the germline V gene, CDR1 is SGHRS and CDR2 is YFSETQ. CDR3 amino acids: CASSWTGAGTGEQYF. The CDR3 DNA reads TGCGCCAGCAGCTGGACAGGGGCGGGCACCGGGGAGCAGTACTTC.

The chain couples TRBV20-1 to TRBJ2-6; possibly TRBD2 for D (5 bases). V gave up 6 bases and J gave up 0 bases, with 12 bases separating them. This CDR3 comprises 15 residues. Germline CDR1 reads DFQATT; CDR2 reads SNEGSKA (reference sequence). In nucleotides, the CDR3 is TGCAGTGCAACCGCAGAGGGCTCTGGGGCCAACGTCCTGACTTTC. This sequence encodes CSATAEGSGANVLTF.

V and J are TRBV3-1 and TRBJ2-3; 7 bases are a match to TRBD1. Germline CDR1 is LGHDT and CDR2 is YNNKEL (reference sequence). After removal of 4 bases from V and 10 bases from J, the junction contained 14 bases not matched to a gene. The CDR3 spans 15 residues. CDR3 DNA: TGTGCCAGCAGCCCGTATCCAGGGGGTCTCTCAGCGCAGTATTTT. Its translation: CASSPYPGGLSAQYF.

This clonotype was seen repeatedly, ten times or more. The chain has TRBV18 and TRBJ2-7; perhaps TRBD1 as D (6 bases). V lost 2 bases and J lost 3, with 8 bases in between. This CDR3 has 13 residues. Germline V gene data show CDR1 as KGHSH and CDR2 as LQKENI. CDR3 protein: CASSPGQFYEQYF. The CDR3, as DNA: TGTGCCAGCTCACCAGGACAGTTCTACGAGCAGTACTTC.

The rearrangement links TRBV7-3 to TRBJ2-1; 9 bases align to TRBD2. V lost 0 bases to trimming and J lost 7 bases; unmatched junction nucleotides: 7. The CDR3 has 16 residues. Germline CDR1 SGHTA, CDR2 FQGTGA. CDR3 region: CASSLTSGGLENEQFF. CDR3 DNA sequence: TGTGCCAGCAGCTTAACAAGCGGGGGGCTCGAGAATGAGCAGTTCTTC.

This clonotype was counted many times. The genes are TRBV7-2 and TRBJ1-4; no clear D. The V end lost 5 bases, the J end lost 3 bases, and 16 bases lay between the germline ends. The length of the CDR3 is 16 residues. From germline, CDR1 is SGHTA and CDR2 FQGNSA. Written as DNA, the CDR3 is TGTGCCAGCAGCCCTATCAAGACCGTGGCTAATGAAAAACTGTTTTTT. It yields the protein CASSPIKTVANEKLFF.

This clonotype was seen repeatedly, ten times or more. The chain is built from TRBV11-2 and TRBJ2-3; a weak D match, TRBD2 (5 bases). The CDR3 extends over 16 amino acids. The ends were cut back, 4 bases at V and 2 bases at J, with 16 bases in the middle. Germline lookup yields CDR1 SGHAT and CDR2 FQNNGV. The CDR3 region is CASSSNSVGVTDTQYF. In nucleotides, the CDR3 is TGTGCCAGCAGCTCTAATAGCGTTGGAGTCACAGATACGCAGTATTTT. Together with reference TRBV11-2 and TRBJ2-3, the CDR3 gives the full variable domain: EAGVAQSPRYKIIEKRQSVAFWCNPISGHATLYWYQQILGQGPKLLIQFQNNGVVDDSQLPKDRFSAERLKGVDSTLKIQPAKLEDSAVYLCASSSNSVGVTDTQYFGPGTRLTVL.

This clonotype was observed many times. The chain has TRBV19 and TRBJ1-2; D uncertain. Germline V gene lookup returns CDR1 LNHDA and CDR2 SQIVND (reference sequence). V shed 5 bases and J shed 1 base, with 8 bases lying between them. The CDR3 is 13 residues long. This CDR3 reads CASSLTLNYGYTF. The DNA of the CDR3 is TGTGCCAGTAGTCTGACACTTAACTATGGCTACACCTTC.

Many counts were recorded for this clonotype. The J gene is TRBJ2-6, the V gene TRBV6-2 or TRBV6-3, with D tentatively TRBD2 (6 bases). Germline V lookup: CDR1 MNHEY, CDR2 SVGEGT. V was clipped by 4 bases and J by 0 bases, with 19 bases between them. This CDR3 is 19 amino acids long. CDR3 in amino acids: CASSLVRGRGSSGANVLTF. For the CDR3, the DNA is TGTGCCAGCAGTTTGGTAAGGGGCCGGGGGAGCTCTGGGGCCAACGTCCTGACTTTC.

This clonotype appeared a single time. The chain employs TRBV9 and TRBJ2-3; D gene uncertain. CDR3 length equals 15 residues. Between the trimmed V and J ends, which lost 0 bases and 2 bases, there was a span of 10 bases. Per the germline V gene, CDR1 is SGDLS and CDR2 is YYNGEE. The DNA of the CDR3 is TGTGCCAGCAGCGTAGCATTCTCGCCCACAGATACGCAGTATTTT. Encoded protein: CASSVAFSPTDTQYF.

Many counts were recorded for this clonotype. V usage is TRBV4-1 and J usage is TRBJ1-5, with D possibly being TRBD1 (5 bases). The CDR3 loop spans 16 amino acids. Germline CDR1 is MGHRA and CDR2 is YSYEKL. V lost 0 bases to trimming and J lost 0 bases, with 9 bases between them. This chain's CDR3 is CASSQDRGDSNQPQHF. Here the CDR3 DNA reads TGCGCCAGCAGCCAAGATAGAGGGGATAGCAATCAGCCCCAGCATTTT.

This clonotype occurred many times. The chain is built from TRBV5-4 and TRBJ2-1, with unresolved D. Germline assignment: CDR1 SGHNT and CDR2 YYREEE (reference sequence). The ends were cut back, 0 bases at V and 7 bases at J, with 8 bases in the middle. The CDR3 contains 13 residues. CDR3 residues: CASSLGGVNEQFF. In DNA, the CDR3 is TGTGCCAGCAGCTTGGGTGGGGTAAATGAGCAGTTCTTC.

At least ten counts were recorded for this clonotype. This chain joins TRBV29-1 and TRBJ2-2; 11 nucleotides agree with TRBD2. The V and J ends lost 4 bases and 7 bases, in that order; junction bases with no gene match: 8. Looked up from germline, CDR1 is SQVTM and CDR2 is ANQGSEA. The CDR3 has 15 residues. CDR3 protein: CSVGSSGRAVGELFF. The CDR3 DNA follows: TGCAGCGTTGGAAGTAGCGGGAGGGCCGTCGGGGAGCTGTTTTTT.

This clonotype has a count of ten or more. J is TRBJ2-7 and V is TRBV7-9, with 11 bases matching TRBD1. V was pared by 6 bases and J by 5 bases, with 6 bases of the junction left unmatched. Germline-derived CDR1 and CDR2 are SEHNR and FQNEAQ (reference sequence). The CDR3 runs 14 residues. This CDR3 reads CASSNRDRGDEQYF. CDR3 nucleotide sequence: TGTGCCAGCAGTAACCGGGACAGGGGGGACGAGCAGTACTTC.

This clonotype has at least ten counts. CDR3: CASSLGVDNEQFF. The CDR3 DNA follows: TGTGCCAGCAGCTTAGGCGTGGACAATGAGCAGTTCTTC. This chain joins TRBV7-9 and TRBJ2-1, with D unclear. V lost 1 base and J 5 bases, leaving 6 bases between the germline ends. The CDR3 has 13 amino acids. The germline V gene has CDR1 SEHNR and CDR2 FQNEAQ (reference sequence).

At least ten counts were recorded for this clonotype. The chain combines TRBV10-3 with TRBJ1-2, with 7 bases lining up with TRBD1. Germline V CDR1 and CDR2: ENHRY, SYGVKD. V lost 0 bases and J lost 7; bases outside the gene matches: 8. This CDR3 is built from 15 residues. The CDR3 is CAISESTGEEFGYTF. CDR3 DNA sequence: TGTGCCATCAGTGAGTCTACAGGGGAAGAGTTTGGCTACACCTTC.

This clonotype was counted at least ten times. The CDR3 here is CASSSFGKRANYGYTF. The CDR3, as DNA: TGTGCCAGTAGTAGTTTCGGGAAAAGAGCTAACTATGGCTACACCTTC. This chain joins TRBV19 and TRBJ1-2; D gene uncertain. The germline CDR1 and CDR2 sequences are LNHDA and SQIVND (reference sequence). This CDR3 has 16 amino acids. V lost 4 bases, J lost 0 bases, and 15 bases lay in between.

The sample holds many counts of this clonotype. This sequence joins TRBV20-1 and TRBJ1-5; D is possibly TRBD1 (6 bases). The CDR3 consists of 14 residues. Deletions cut 1 base from V and 0 bases from J, with 7 bases between. CDR1 and CDR2 from the germline V gene are DFQATT and SNEGSKA (reference sequence). CDR3 amino acids: CSARVGASNQPQHF. The CDR3 DNA reads as TGCAGTGCTAGAGTGGGGGCTAGCAATCAGCCCCAGCATTTT.

This clonotype was seen more than once but under ten times. A clone one base away is much larger, so this may be a read error. The chain joins TRBV20-1 to TRBJ2-4; no clear D gene. The CDR3 loop spans 13 amino acids. Germline CDR1 DFQATT, CDR2 SNEGSKA (reference sequence). CDR3 residues: CSAETRAKNTQYF. The CDR3 coding sequence is TGCAGTGCCGAAACACGGGCCAAAAACACTCAGTACTTC.

This chain uses TRBV7-6 with TRBJ1-6; TRBD1 is a possible D gene (5 bases). V dropped 1 base and J dropped 6 bases, with 13 bases sitting between them. This CDR3 has 16 amino acids. Germline V gene data show CDR1 as SGHVS and CDR2 as FNYEAQ. CDR3 amino acids: CASSLGSETANSPLHF. The CDR3 nucleotides are TGTGCCAGCAGCTTAGGTTCCGAGACAGCTAATTCACCCCTCCACTTT.

In its sample, this clonotype was seen many times. The genes are TRBV20-1 and TRBJ1-4; D remains unclear. This CDR3 comprises 13 residues. The ends were cut back, 5 bases at V and 0 bases at J, with 7 bases in the middle. Germline CDR1 reads DFQATT; CDR2 reads SNEGSKA (reference sequence). The CDR3 DNA reads as TGCAGTGCTGGAGGGACAACTAATGAAAAACTGTTTTTT. Protein product: CSAGGTTNEKLFF.

The chain joins TRBV2 to TRBJ2-5, with TRBD1 as a possible D gene (5 bases). The CDR3 contains 15 residues. Germline V gene lookup returns CDR1 SNHLY and CDR2 FYNNEI. Trimming removed 8 bases at V and 2 bases at J, with 18 bases between. The CDR3 region is CASGLRIRGQETQYF. DNA of the CDR3: TGTGCCAGCGGCCTACGAATAAGGGGACAAGAGACCCAGTACTTC.

This clonotype occurred many times. The chain combines TRBV5-6 with TRBJ2-6; a possible D gene is TRBD1 (6 bases). V was shortened by 2 bases and J by 1 base, with 13 bases between the two germline ends. The CDR3 is 17 amino acids. Germline V gene lookup returns CDR1 SGHDT and CDR2 YYEEEE. CDR3 DNA sequence: TGTGCCAGCAGCTTTTGGACAGCCACGTCTGGGGCCAACGTCCTGACTTTC. Translation gives CASSFWTATSGANVLTF.

The table lists this clonotype with many counts. The genes are TRBV5-1 and TRBJ1-2; 9 bases align to TRBD1. Germline V gene sequence: CDR1 SGHRS, CDR2 YFSETQ. Trimming cost V 0 bases and J 5 bases; bases outside gene matches: 5. The CDR3 spans 15 residues. The CDR3 here is CASSLAPGTGYGYTF. The CDR3 region has the DNA TGCGCCAGCAGCTTGGCACCTGGGACAGGGTATGGCTACACCTTC.

This clonotype was counted at least ten times. J is TRBJ2-3 and V is TRBV5-1; D gene ambiguous. This CDR3 region has 14 residues. The germline gives CDR1 SGHRS, CDR2 YFSETQ. V lost 2 bases to trimming and J lost 2 bases, with 9 bases between them. The CDR3 DNA reads as TGCGCCAGCAGCTTTAGCACAATCACAGATACGCAGTATTTT. It codes for CASSFSTITDTQYF.

As DNA, the CDR3 is TGTGCCAGCAGCAATACAGGGGGCGGGAAGAACACCGGGGAGCTGTTTTTT. Its protein product is CASSNTGGGKNTGELFF. The chain joins TRBV7-9 to TRBJ2-2; 9 nucleotides match TRBD1. The CDR3 covers 17 residues. The germline V gene encodes CDR1 SEHNR and CDR2 FQNEAQ (reference sequence). The ends lost 5 bases at V and 1 base at J; junction bases unmatched: 8.